This T cell receptor (beta chain) was identified in a study of OX40 agonist ivuxolimab in advanced cancers. Whole-study context: Hepatocellular carcinoma, melanoma, renal cell or head and neck cancer affected the dose-escalation patients. Treatment received earlier with anti-PD-1, anti-PD-L1 or anti-CTLA-4 agents was allowed, and more than 30% had some.

TCRdb's table, derived via immunoSEQ multiplex PCR, lists solely in-frame clones and lacks some. This table has around 67,000 clones, roughly 85% appearing once. Germline CDR1 SNHLY, CDR2 FYNNEI. The CDR3 is made up of 16 amino acids. Losses at the gene ends were 6 bases for V and 3 bases for J; bases not matched to a gene: 6. This rearrangement joins TRBV2 to TRBJ2-2, with 11 bases identical to TRBD1. The sequencing used CD4+ or CD8+ T cells sorted from blood, collected in a trial of the OX40 agonist ivuxolimab. The clonotype comes from an adult with an advanced solid tumor such as melanoma, head and neck, liver or kidney cancer. The CDR3 nucleotides are TGTGCCAGCAGATCGGACAGGGGGCATGACACCGGGGAGCTGTTTTTT. Its protein is CASRSDRGHDTGELFF.